What follows are 8 T cell receptor beta chains derived from one specimen sequenced in a study of PD-1 blockade in classical Hodgkin lymphoma. Time point: cycle 4 day 1 (C4D1), after six to seven weeks of nivolumab. Each patient's relapse followed autologous stem cell transplantation, and brentuximab vedotin exposure varied. The protocol was immunoSEQ multiplex PCR, while the TCRdb copy is restricted to in-frame clones and leaves out a portion. The sample has roughly 64,000 clones; under 95% are singletons. Sequences were derived from peripheral blood mononuclear cells (PBMCs), sampled before the fourth cycle of nivolumab. The source is a human donor with classical Hodgkin lymphoma.

The DNA of the CDR3 is TGTGCCAGCAGTTCATCCGGGACAGGGTGGAACACTGAAGCTTTCTTT. This sequence encodes CASSSSGTGWNTEAFF. The chain has TRBV27 and TRBJ1-1; 9 bases are a match to TRBD1. The CDR3 is 16 residues long. The V gene end was trimmed by 4 bases and the J gene end by 1 base; junction bases not matched to a gene: 7. CDR1 and CDR2 (germline): MNHEY, SMNVEV (reference sequence).

The chain combines TRBV25-1 with TRBJ2-3; 8 bases are a match to TRBD1. With V trimmed by 3 bases and J by 5 bases, 13 bases remained unmatched. This CDR3 is built from 17 residues. The germline gives CDR1 MGHDK, CDR2 SYGVNS. This CDR3 is CASSESGTGVLGDTQYF. In DNA, the CDR3 is TGTGCCAGCAGTGAGAGTGGGACAGGCGTACTTGGAGATACGCAGTATTTT.

V is TRBV2 and J is TRBJ1-3; D not certain. V was trimmed by 7 bases and J by 0 bases, leaving 13 bases between them. The germline V gene has CDR1 SNHLY and CDR2 FYNNEI. The CDR3 is 15 amino acids. The CDR3 spells CASMRTGSSGNTIYF. Here the CDR3 DNA reads TGTGCCAGCATGAGGACGGGGAGCTCTGGAAACACCATATATTTT.

V usage is TRBV5-6 and J usage is TRBJ2-7; D not certain. The CDR3 length is 10 residues. The germline gives CDR1 SGHDT, CDR2 YYEEEE. V was clipped by 0 bases and J by 8 bases, with 3 bases between them. The CDR3 DNA reads as TGTGCCAGCAGCTTGGACAAGCAGTACTTC. It specifies CASSLDKQYF.

The V call is TRBV7-6, the J call TRBJ2-3, with D perhaps being TRBD1 or TRBD2 (5 bases each). The germline V gene has CDR1 SGHVS and CDR2 FNYEAQ. Trimming cost V 5 bases and J 2 bases, with 20 bases left between them. This CDR3 has 17 amino acids. The CDR3 protein is CASSAPVIGTHTDTQYF. The CDR3 bases are TGTGCCAGCAGCGCGCCTGTCATTGGGACCCACACAGATACGCAGTATTTT.

This clone appeared a single time. In nucleotides, the CDR3 is TGCGCCAGCAGCCAGATCCCGGGACCCGGAGCCGAAGAGACCCAGTACTTC. This sequence encodes CASSQIPGPGAEETQYF. V gene TRBV4-1 combines with J gene TRBJ2-5, with D perhaps being TRBD1 or TRBD2 (5 bases each). Germline CDR1 and CDR2: MGHRA and YSYEKL. The CDR3 contains 17 residues. The V gene lost 3 bases and the J gene lost 3 bases, with 20 bases spanning the gap.

The chain links TRBV27 to TRBJ1-4; D remains ambiguous. Trimming pared 3 bases from V and 8 bases from J, leaving 10 bases between. Per germline, CDR1 MNHEY and CDR2 SMNVEV (reference sequence). This CDR3 is 13 amino acids long. DNA for the CDR3: TGTGCCAGCAGTTTCACTAGAACCGAAAAACTGTTTTTT. Translating gives CASSFTRTEKLFF.

The chain uses TRBV5-1 and TRBJ2-1; 13 nucleotides agree with TRBD2. V trimming: 5 bases; J trimming: 3 bases; junction bases outside the gene matches: 8. The CDR3 length is 17 residues. Looked up from germline, CDR1 is SGHRS and CDR2 is YFSETQ. CDR3 region: CASSPGLAGLLYNEQFF. DNA of the CDR3: TGCGCCAGCAGTCCGGGACTAGCGGGACTCCTCTACAATGAGCAGTTCTTC. Full variable domain (outside the CDR3, taken from reference TRBV5-1 and TRBJ2-1): KAGVTQTPRYLIKTRGQQVTLSCSPISGHRSVSWYQQTPGQGLQFLFEYFSETQRNKGNFPGRFSGRQFSNSRSEMNVSTLELGDSALYLCASSPGLAGLLYNEQFFGPGTRLTVL.